This T cell receptor beta chain was obtained from a study of cytomegalovirus exposure and HLA in healthy donors. The CDR3 is made up of 13 amino acids. CDR1 is SQVTM, CDR2 ANQGSEA, per germline. V was trimmed by 3 bases and J by 5 bases, leaving 13 bases between them. In the PCR, 60 Vbeta and 13 Jbeta primers were used. Methods used by the authors: Among the unique TCR beta chains that a later analysis counted, about 81 million in all, approximately 12 million were shared. Assay: immunoSEQ multiplex PCR; the TCRdb copy retains only in-frame clones and omits some. That table supplies the V and J calls and clone size; D and trimming were determined from the DNA. Here the sample spans 150,000 to 200,000 clones, roughly 82% being singletons. Study-wide points: Presence/absence results assume similar sequencing depth per donor, which may not hold. Later analysis placed DRB1 highest and HLA-C lowest in TCR association rates, which differed by HLA locus.

Comments on this clone: Its antigen is not identified.

Donors counted as nominally healthy when sampled, yet unrecorded immune exposures were likely. Sequencing input: PBMCs. The chain carries TRBV29-1 and TRBJ1-2; D not certain. The TCR comes from a man aged 45-60 years in good health and CMV-seropositive. The CDR3 here is CSVDVGSLYGYTF. CDR3 DNA sequence: TGCAGCGTTGACGTTGGCTCGTTATATGGCTACACCTTC.